The subject of this entry is one T cell receptor (beta chain). Researchers ran the PCR with 60 Vbeta and 13 Jbeta primers. Sequenced by immunoSEQ multiplex PCR; TCRdb stores in-frame clones only, minus some. Of 90,000 to 95,000 clones in the sample, about 77% were seen once. The source of the sample is a study of cytomegalovirus exposure and HLA in healthy donors. V lost 5 bases, J lost 4 bases, and 17 bases lay in between. This CDR3 region has 15 residues. Germline assignment: CDR1 SGHTA and CDR2 FQGTGA. The TCR sequence derives from a male donor in good health and CMV-seropositive. The sample taken for sequencing was PBMCs. V usage is TRBV7-3 and J usage is TRBJ2-5; tentative D call: TRBD2 (5 bases). CDR3 sequence: CASSPDGRASETQYF. The CDR3 DNA reads as TGTGCCAGCAGCCCGGACGGGCGGGCCTCAGAGACCCAGTACTTC.